A selection of T cell receptor beta chains follows, all from one sample in a study of brain T cells in children with intractable seizures. Generated by immunoSEQ multiplex PCR, the TCRdb table keeps only in-frame clones and is missing some. Of about 340,000 clones detected, approximately 93% appear once; the ten largest clones hold approximately 5%. Sequences were derived from peripheral blood, sampled 4 to 5 months after surgery. These TCRs come from a boy under two years old with tuberous sclerosis and intractable seizures. The conserved cysteine and the conserved F or W are not part of the CDR3 here. Each record gives: CDR3 length, V gene, CDR3 protein.

10	TRBV12-5	ASGLVRGEQF
11	TRBV27	ASSQGPNSPLH
12	TRBV9	ASSVVGHWDTQY
14	TRBV24-1	ATSAHVREFDNEQF
13	TRBV19	ASSIVSAGEETQY
15	TRBV21-1	ASSKDPDSGGMPEAF
13	TRBV5-1	ASSLEFADNYGYT
14	TRBV7-2	ASSLAGGWEDQPQH
13	TRBV3-1/TRBV3-2	ASSQASGTLYEQY
13	TRBV6-5	ASKDGGGGPNGYT
11	TRBV7-9	ASTRNLQETQY
12	TRBV30	AWTAGTTGEKLF
10	TRBV30	AWSGPGYEQY
13	TRBV2	ASIMTGASTDTQY
9	TRBV11-3	ASSLQDTQY
11	TRBV19	ASSLLGQETQY
12	TRBV7-2	ASSLARGKDEQY
12	TRBV7-3	ASSSTSSGVEQF
10	TRBV7-9	ASSRDYETQY
11	TRBV5-1	ASSLDRNYGYT
14	TRBV7-9	ASINSGSEYGDTQY
15	TRBV9	ASSVRLTGDTYNEQF
11	TRBV30	AWSEWGNQPQH
11	TRBV5-4	ASSRQGGKTQY
13	TRBV30	AWSRLAGGTNTQY
14	TRBV4-2	ASSQAIGLDTDTQY
13	TRBV30	ARSGQGPLDGGYT
15	TRBV7-8	ASSLDPSRDSIQTQY
15	TRBV19	ASSTTGYGIVNTEAF
12	TRBV13	ASSFLARTDTQY
13	TRBV5-5	ASSLLGQGAYGYT
12	TRBV6-5	ASSRGGGSGEQF
15	TRBV6-2/TRBV6-3	ASSYSSSSSEGYEQY
12	TRBV4-1	ASSPLAESYEQY
19	TRBV24-1	ATSVAVGTSGPTLNTDTQY
12	TRBV7-3	ASSSTGSSDTQY
13	TRBV24-1	ATGGRATNTGELF
11	TRBV6-1	ASSEARNTEAF
13	TRBV6-1	ASSEDWTGTDTQY
11	TRBV7-8	ASAFERVNEQF
13	TRBV11-2	ASSLTRGPGNTIY
11	TRBV24-1	ATSDSWGETQY
11	TRBV7-9	ASSRGRNYGYT
12	TRBV6-5	ASKPRWENTEAF
11	TRBV4-2	ASSQRVNYGYT
14	TRBV4-2	ASSHVRSGDGDTQY
12	TRBV5-8	ASSLAWGVSEAF
14	TRBV6-6	ASSPRGRTINQPQH
11	TRBV7-9	ASSRTVTGELF
14	TRBV3-1/TRBV3-2	ASSQEGAANSYEQY
12	TRBV9	ASSVEGTTYEQY
15	TRBV5-1	ASSLVDVAGVTDTQY
13	TRBV5-4	ASSPESGQGPEAF
12	TRBV7-3	ASSSLTRVGEQY
14	TRBV12-5	ASGLDQRTGYNEQF
14	TRBV1	TSSQDPVLAGYEQY
15	TRBV4-1	ASSQDIRGSGNTEAF
14	TRBV5-4	ASSFAMGGGTDTQY
14	TRBV2	ASRPDRGSYNQPQH